The clone carrying this TCR beta chain was counted many times. As yet, its antigen is unknown. The study amplified TCR beta CDR3 regions using RNA transcripts. An initial RT-PCR round employing HTBI primers preceded a second-round multiplex PCR. TCRdb re-called the multiplex PCR reads through MiXCR, storing one row per CDR3 protein. The profile covers around 1.1 million distinct CDR3 sequences, with approximately 35% appearing a single time and roughly 11% taken by the ten largest. Hyperthyroidism patients were newly diagnosed, under 2 months' duration, aged 18 to 65. Among the exclusions were patients with other autoimmune diseases, uncontrolled infections, pregnancy or lactation. Germline assignment: CDR1 MNHEY and CDR2 SVGAGI. Trimming removed 5 bases at V and 2 bases at J, with 13 bases between. The CDR3 length is 14 residues. This entry comes from a study of Graves' ophthalmopathy and Graves' hyperthyroidism.

Study-wide results and limits: For separating ophthalmopathy from stable hyperthyroidism, a 13-signature model gave under 90% sensitivity and roughly 78% specificity. The blood repertoire also included most expanded thyroid clonotypes above 0.001 frequency.

This sequence originates from an adult man with Graves' hyperthyroidism. V is TRBV6-5 and J is TRBJ2-7; D not certain. Material for sequencing was peripheral blood or thyroid tissue (not recorded which). The DNA for the CDR3 is TGTGCCAGCAGTGTGCGACCGATAACCTACGAGCAGTACTTC. Encoded protein: CASSVRPITYEQYF.